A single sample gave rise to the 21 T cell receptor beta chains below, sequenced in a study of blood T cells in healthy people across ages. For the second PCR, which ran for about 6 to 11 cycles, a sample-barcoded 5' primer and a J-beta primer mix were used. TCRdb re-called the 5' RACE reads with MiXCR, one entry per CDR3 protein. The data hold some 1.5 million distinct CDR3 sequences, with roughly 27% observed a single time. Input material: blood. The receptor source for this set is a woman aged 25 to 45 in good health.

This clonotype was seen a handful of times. For the CDR3, the DNA is TGTGCCAGCAGTAAGGCGACAGGGGGATGGACTGAAGCTTTCTTT. It yields the protein CASSKATGGWTEAFF. The chain couples TRBV6-5 to TRBJ1-1; 9 nucleotides line up with TRBD1. V was clipped by 5 bases and J by 5 bases; unmatched bases: 9. The CDR3 spans 15 residues. Germline CDR1 is MNHEY and CDR2 is SVGAGI.

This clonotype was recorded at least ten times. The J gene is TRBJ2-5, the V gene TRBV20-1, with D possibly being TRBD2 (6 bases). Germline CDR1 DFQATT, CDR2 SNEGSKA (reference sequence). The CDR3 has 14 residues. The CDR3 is CSSGGQGVRETQYF. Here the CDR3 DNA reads TGCAGCTCTGGAGGGCAGGGTGTACGGGAGACCCAGTACTTC.

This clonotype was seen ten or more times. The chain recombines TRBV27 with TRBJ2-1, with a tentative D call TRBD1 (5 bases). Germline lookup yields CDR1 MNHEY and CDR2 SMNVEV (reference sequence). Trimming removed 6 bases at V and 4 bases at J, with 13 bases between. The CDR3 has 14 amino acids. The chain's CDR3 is CASSSGRFYNEQFF. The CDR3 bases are TGTGCCAGCAGCTCAGGGCGATTTTACAATGAGCAGTTCTTC.

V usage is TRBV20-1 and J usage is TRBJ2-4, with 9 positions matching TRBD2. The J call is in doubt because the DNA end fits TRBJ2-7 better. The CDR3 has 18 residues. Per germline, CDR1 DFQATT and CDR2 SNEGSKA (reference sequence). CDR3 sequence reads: CSARQTSGLRNAVYEQYF. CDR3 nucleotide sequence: TGCAGTGCTCGCCAGACTAGCGGACTCAGAAACGCCGTCTACGAGCAGTACTTC.

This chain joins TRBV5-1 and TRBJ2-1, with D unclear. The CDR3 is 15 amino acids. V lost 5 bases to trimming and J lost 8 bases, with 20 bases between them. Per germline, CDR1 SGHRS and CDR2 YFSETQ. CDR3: CASRVVIGNEDEQFF. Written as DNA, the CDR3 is TGCGCCAGCAGAGTTGTTATAGGGAACGAGGATGAGCAGTTCTTC.

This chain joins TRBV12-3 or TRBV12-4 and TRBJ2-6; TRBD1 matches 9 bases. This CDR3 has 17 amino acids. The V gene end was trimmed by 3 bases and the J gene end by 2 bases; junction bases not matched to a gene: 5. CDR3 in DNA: TGTGCCAGCAGTTTCGACAGGGGGGCCCCTGGGGCCAACGTCCTGACTTTC. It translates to CASSFDRGAPGANVLTF.

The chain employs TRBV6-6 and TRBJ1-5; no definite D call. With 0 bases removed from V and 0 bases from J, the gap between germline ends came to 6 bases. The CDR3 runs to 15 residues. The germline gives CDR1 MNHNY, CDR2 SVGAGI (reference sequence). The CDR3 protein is CASSYSWTSNQPQHF. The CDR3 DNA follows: TGTGCCAGCAGTTACTCATGGACTAGCAATCAGCCCCAGCATTTT.

The CDR3 DNA reads TGTGCCAGCAGCTTAAGGGGGGAGAGCTCAGATACGCAGTATTTT. Its protein is CASSLRGESSDTQYF. J is TRBJ2-3 and V is TRBV7-3, with D possibly being TRBD2 (6 bases). The V gene lost 1 base and the J gene lost 4 bases, with 12 bases spanning the gap. Germline V gives CDR1 SGHTA, CDR2 FQGTGA. The CDR3 contains 15 residues.

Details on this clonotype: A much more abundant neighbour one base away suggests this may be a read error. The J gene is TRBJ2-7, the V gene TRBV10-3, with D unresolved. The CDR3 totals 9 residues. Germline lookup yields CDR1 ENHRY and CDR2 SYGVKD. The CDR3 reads CATSEEQYF. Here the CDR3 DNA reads TGTGCCACCAGTGAAGAGCAGTACTTC.

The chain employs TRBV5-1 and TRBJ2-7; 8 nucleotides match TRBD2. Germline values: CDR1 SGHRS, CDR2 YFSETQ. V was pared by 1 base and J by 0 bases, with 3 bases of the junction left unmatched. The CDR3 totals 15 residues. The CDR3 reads CASSLLAGNSYEQYF. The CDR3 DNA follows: TGCGCCAGCAGCTTGTTAGCGGGGAACTCCTACGAGCAGTACTTC.

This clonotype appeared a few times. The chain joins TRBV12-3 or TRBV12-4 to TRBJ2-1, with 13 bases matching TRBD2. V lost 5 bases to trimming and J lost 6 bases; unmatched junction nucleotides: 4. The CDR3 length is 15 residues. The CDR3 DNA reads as TGTGCCAGCAGTCAAGGGACTAGCGGGACCAATGAGCAGTTCTTC. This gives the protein CASSQGTSGTNEQFF.

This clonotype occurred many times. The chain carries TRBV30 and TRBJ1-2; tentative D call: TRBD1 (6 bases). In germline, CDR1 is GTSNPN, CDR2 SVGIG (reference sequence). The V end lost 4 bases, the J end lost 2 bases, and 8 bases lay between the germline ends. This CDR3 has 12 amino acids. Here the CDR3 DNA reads TGTGCCTGGACGAGGGGGAACTATGGCTACACCTTC. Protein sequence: CAWTRGNYGYTF.

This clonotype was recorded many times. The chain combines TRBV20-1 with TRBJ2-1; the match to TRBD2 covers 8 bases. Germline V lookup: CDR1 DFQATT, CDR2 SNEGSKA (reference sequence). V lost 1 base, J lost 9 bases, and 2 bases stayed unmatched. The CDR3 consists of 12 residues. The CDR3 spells CSARVAGTEQFF. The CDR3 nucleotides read TGCAGTGCTAGAGTAGCGGGGACTGAGCAGTTCTTC.

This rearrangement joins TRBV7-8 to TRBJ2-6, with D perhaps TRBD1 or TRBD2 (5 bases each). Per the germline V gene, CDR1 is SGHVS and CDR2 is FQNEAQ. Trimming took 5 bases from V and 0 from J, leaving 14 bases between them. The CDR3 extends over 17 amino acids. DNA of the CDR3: TGTGCCAGCAGCCTGGGACCCAAGCTCTCTGGGGCCAACGTCCTGACTTTC. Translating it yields CASSLGPKLSGANVLTF.

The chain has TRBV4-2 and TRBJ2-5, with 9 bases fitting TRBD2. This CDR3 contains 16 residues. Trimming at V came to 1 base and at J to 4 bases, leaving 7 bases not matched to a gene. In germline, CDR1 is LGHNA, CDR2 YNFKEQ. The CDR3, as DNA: TGTGCCAGCAGCCAAGTCCTAGCGGGGACCGGAGAGACCCAGTACTTC. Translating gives CASSQVLAGTGETQYF.

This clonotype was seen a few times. For the CDR3, the DNA is TGTGCCAGCGCCAGGGTGGAAGGGCGCACTGAAGCTTTCTTT. It translates to CASARVEGRTEAFF. The gene calls are TRBV7-9 and TRBJ1-1; D is possibly TRBD1 (5 bases). V was pared by 8 bases and J by 4 bases, with 17 bases between. CDR3 length: 14 residues. The germline V gene encodes CDR1 SEHNR and CDR2 FQNEAQ (reference sequence).

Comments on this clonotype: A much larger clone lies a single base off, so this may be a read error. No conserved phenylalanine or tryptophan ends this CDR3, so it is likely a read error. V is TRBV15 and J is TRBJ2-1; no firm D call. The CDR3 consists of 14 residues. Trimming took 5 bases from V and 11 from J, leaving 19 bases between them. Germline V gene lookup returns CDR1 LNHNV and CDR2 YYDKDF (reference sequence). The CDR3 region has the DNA TGTGCCACCAGCCATCGCAATCCGGGCCCACAGCAGTTCGTC. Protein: CATSHRNPGPQQFV.

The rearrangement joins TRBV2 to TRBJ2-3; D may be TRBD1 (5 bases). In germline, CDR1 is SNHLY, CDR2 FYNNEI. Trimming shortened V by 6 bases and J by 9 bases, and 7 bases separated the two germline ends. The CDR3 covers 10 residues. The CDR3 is CASRAGTQYF. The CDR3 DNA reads TGTGCCAGCAGGGCAGGGACGCAGTATTTT. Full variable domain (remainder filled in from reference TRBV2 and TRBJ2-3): EPEVTQTPSHQVTQMGQEVILRCVPISNHLYFYWYRQILGQKVEFLVSFYNNEISEKSEIFDDQFSVERPDGSNFTLKIRSTKLEDSAMYFCASRAGTQYFGPGTRLTVL.

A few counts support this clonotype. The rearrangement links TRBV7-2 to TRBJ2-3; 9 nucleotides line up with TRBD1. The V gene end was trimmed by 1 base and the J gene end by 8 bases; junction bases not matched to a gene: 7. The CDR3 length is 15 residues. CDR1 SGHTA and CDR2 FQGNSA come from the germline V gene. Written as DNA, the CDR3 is TGTGCCAGCAGCTTAGGGAGGACAGGGGAGGGTACGCAGTATTTT. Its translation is CASSLGRTGEGTQYF.

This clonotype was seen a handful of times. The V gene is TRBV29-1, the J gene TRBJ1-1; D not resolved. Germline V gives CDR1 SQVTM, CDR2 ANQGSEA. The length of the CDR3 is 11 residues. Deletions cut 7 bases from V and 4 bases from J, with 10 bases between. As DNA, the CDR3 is TGCAGCGGTTCCTGGGGCACTGAAGCTTTCTTT. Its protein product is CSGSWGTEAFF.

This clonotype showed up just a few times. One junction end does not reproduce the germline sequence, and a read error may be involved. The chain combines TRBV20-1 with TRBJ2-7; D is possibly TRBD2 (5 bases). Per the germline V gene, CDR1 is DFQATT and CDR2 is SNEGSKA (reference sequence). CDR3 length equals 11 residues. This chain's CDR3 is CNASLAREQYF. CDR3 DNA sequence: TGCAATGCTTCCCTAGCACGGGAGCAGTACTTC.